The sequence of this T cell receptor beta chain was determined in a study of beta chain features in type 1 diabetes. Study in general: Patients looked much like healthy donors when it came to age, gender and cell yields.

Sorting gave populations that all exceeded 98% purity. The sample holds a few counts of this clone. The target antigen is unknown. Other DNA sequences within the sample encode an identical CDR3. Expressed TCRB transcripts got sequenced, as all isolated RNA was reverse transcribed. The data were produced by immunoSEQ multiplex PCR, yet TCRdb's version contains in-frame clones alone and is incomplete. Of 240,000 or so clones in the sample, 25% to 30% were seen once. Germline V lookup: CDR1 SEHNR, CDR2 FQNEAQ (reference sequence). V trimming: 2 bases; J trimming: 3 bases; junction bases outside the gene matches: 1. The CDR3 loop spans 13 amino acids. Study-wide results and caveats: The analysis here could not establish whether HLA type shapes TCRB rearrangement.

Specimen: central memory CD4+ T cells from blood. This clonotype originated in a man aged 25-45 years in good health. V and J are TRBV7-9 and TRBJ2-7; 7 bases are a match to TRBD2. The CDR3 region is CASSLSGGYEQYF. CDR3 coding DNA: TGTGCCAGCAGCTTATCGGGGGGCTACGAGCAGTACTTC.